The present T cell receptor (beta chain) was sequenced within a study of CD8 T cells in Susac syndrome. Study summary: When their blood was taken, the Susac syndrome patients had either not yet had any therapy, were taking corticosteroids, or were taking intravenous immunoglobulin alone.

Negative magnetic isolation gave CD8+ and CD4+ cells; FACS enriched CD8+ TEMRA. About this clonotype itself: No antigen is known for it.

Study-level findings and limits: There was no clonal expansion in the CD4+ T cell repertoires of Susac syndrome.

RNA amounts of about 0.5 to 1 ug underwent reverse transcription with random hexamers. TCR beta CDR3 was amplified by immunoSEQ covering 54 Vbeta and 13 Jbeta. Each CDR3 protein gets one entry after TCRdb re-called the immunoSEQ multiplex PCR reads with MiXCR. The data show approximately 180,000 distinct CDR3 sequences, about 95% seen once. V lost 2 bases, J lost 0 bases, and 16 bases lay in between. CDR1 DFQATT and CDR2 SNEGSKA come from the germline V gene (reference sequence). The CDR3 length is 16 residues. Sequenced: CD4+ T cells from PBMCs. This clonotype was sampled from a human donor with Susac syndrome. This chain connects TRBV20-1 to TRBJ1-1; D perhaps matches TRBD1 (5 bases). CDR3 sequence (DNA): TGCAGTGCTAGAAATGGGGGGGGAGGCATGAACACTGAAGCTTTCTTT. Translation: CSARNGGGGMNTEAFF.